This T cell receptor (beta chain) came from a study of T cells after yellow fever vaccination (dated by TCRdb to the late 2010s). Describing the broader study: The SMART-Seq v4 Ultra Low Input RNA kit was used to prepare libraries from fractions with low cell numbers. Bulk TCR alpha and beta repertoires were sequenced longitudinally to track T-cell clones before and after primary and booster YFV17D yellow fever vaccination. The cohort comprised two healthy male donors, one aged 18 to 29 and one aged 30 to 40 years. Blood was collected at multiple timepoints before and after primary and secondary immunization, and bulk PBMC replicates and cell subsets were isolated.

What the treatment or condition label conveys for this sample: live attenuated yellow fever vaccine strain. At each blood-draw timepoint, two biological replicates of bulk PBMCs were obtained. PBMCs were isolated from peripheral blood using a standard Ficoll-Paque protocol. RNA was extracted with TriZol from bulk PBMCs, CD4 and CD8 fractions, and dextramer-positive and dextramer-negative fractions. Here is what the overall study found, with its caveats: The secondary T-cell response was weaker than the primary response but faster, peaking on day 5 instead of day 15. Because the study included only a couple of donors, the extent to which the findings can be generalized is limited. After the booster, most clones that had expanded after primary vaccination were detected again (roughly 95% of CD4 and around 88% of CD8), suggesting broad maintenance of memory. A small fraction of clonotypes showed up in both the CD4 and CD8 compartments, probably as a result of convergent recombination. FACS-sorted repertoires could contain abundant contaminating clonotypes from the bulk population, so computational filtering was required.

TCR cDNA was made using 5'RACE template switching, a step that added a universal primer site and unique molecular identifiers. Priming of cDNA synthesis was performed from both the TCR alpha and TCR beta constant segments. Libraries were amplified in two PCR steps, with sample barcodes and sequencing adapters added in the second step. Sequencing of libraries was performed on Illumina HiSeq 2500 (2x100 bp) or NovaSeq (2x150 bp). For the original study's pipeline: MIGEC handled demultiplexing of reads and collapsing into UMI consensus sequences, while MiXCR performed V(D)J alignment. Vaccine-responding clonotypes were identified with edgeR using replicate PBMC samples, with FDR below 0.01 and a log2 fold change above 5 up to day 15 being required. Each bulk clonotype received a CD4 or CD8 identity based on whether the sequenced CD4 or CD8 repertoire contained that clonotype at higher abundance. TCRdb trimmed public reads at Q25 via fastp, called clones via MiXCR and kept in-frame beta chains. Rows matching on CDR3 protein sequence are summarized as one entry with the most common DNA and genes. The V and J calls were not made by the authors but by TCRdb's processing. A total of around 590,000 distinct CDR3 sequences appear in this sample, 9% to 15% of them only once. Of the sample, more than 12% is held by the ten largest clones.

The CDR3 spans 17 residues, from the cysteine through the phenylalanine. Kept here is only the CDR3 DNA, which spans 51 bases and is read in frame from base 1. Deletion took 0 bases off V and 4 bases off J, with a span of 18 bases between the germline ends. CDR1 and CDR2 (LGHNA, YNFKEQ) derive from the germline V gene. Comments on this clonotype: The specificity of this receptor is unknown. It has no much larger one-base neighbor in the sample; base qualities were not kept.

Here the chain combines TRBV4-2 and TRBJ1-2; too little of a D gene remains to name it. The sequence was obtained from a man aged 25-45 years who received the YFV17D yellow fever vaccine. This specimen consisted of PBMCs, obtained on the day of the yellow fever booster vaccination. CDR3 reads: CASSQDGVRTLGYGYTF. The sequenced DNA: TGTGCCAGCAGCCAAGACGGTGTCCGCACATTAGGCTATGGCTACACCTTC.